This T cell receptor beta chain was found in a study of blood T cell repertoires in COVID-19. TCRdb's copy holds only in-frame clones and misses some; the assay was immunoSEQ multiplex PCR. The data hold 200,000 to 250,000 clones, with around 90% observed a single time. V was trimmed by 1 base and J by 6 bases, leaving 15 bases between them. The CDR3 is made up of 15 amino acids. Germline V gene data show CDR1 as MDHEN and CDR2 as SYDVKM. The sequenced sample was PBMCs or T cells enriched from blood (not recorded which). The sequence was collected from a man in his thirties or forties who had recovered from COVID-19. V usage is TRBV28 and J usage is TRBJ1-2; weak D call: TRBD1 (5 bases). CDR3 sequence (DNA): TGTGCCAGCAGTTTATTGGGGGGTCGTACAAATGGCTACACCTTC. Amino acid sequence: CASSLLGGRTNGYTF.